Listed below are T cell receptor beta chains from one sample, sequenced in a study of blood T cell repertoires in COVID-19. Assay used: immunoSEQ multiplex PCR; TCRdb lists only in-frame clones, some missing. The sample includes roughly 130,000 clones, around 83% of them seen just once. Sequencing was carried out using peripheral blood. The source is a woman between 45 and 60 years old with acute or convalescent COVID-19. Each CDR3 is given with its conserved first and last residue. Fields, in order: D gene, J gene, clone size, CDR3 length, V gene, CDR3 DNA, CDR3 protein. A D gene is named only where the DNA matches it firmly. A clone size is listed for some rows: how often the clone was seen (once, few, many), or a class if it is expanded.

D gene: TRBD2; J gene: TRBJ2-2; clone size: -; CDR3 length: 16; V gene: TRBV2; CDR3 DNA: TGTGCCATTAAAGCTAGCGGGGGGGCTAACACCGGGGAGCTGTTTTTT; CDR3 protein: CAIKASGGANTGELFF
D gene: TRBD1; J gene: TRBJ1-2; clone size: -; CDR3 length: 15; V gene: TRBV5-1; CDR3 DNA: TGCGCCAGCAGCTTCGGGACAGGTACTGGGTATGGCTACACCTTC; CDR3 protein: CASSFGTGTGYGYTF
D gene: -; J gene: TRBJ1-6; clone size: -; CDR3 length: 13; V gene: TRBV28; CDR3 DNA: TGTGCCAGCAAAACGGGGAAAGGTTCACCCCTCCACTTT; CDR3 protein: CASKTGKGSPLHF
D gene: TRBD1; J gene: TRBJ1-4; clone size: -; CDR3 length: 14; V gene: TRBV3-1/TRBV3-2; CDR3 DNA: TGTGCCAGCAGCCCGGGACAGGGTAATGAAAAACTGTTTTTT; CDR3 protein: CASSPGQGNEKLFF
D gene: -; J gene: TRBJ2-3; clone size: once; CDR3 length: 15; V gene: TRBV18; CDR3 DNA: TGTGCCAGCTCACCACAGGGAGGATCCACAGATACGCAGTATTTT; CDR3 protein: CASSPQGGSTDTQYF
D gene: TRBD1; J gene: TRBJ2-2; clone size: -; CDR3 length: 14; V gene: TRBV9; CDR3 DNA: TGTGCCAGCAGCCCAGGGGACAGGGATGCGGAGCTGTTTTTT; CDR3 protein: CASSPGDRDAELFF
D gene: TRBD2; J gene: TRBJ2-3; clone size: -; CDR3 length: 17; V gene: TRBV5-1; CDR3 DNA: TGCGCCAGCAGCAGCTCTAGCGGGGGGGCCAAGGCAGATACGCAGTATTTT; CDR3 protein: CASSSSSGGAKADTQYF
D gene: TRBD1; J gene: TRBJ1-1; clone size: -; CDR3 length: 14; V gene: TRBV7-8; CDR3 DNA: TGTGCCAGCAGTCTAGTTTCAGGGGGGAGCGGAGCTTTCTTT; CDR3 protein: CASSLVSGGSGAFF
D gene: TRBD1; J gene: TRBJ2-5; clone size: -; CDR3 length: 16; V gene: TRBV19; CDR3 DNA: TGTGCCAGTAGTATAGTTAGCGCAGGGGGAGCAGAGACCCAGTACTTC; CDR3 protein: CASSIVSAGGAETQYF
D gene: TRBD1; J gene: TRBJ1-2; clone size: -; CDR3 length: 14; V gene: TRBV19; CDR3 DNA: TGTGCCAGTAGTATCGGACAGGGGATAAGTGGCTACACCTTC; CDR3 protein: CASSIGQGISGYTF
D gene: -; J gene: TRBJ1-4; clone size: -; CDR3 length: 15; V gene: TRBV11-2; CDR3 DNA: TGTGCCAGCAGCTTTAGTAGGGGAGGTAATGAAAAACTGTTTTTT; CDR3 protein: CASSFSRGGNEKLFF
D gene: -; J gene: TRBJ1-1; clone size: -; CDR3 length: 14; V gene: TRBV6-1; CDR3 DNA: TGTGCCAGCAGTGAAGGGCCCCAAAGAACTGAAGCTTTCTTT; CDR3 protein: CASSEGPQRTEAFF
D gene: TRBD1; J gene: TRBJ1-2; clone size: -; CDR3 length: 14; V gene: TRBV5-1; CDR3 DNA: TGCGCCAGCAGCTTGGGGACAGGGGATTATGGCTACACCTTC; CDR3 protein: CASSLGTGDYGYTF
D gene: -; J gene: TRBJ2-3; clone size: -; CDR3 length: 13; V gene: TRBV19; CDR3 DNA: TGTGCCAGTGGGGCTGGCGGCACAGATACGCAGTATTTT; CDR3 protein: CASGAGGTDTQYF
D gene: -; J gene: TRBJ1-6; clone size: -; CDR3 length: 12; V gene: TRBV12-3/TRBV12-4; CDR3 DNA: TGTGCCAGCAGTTTGCCCGGGTCACCCCTCCACTTT; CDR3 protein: CASSLPGSPLHF
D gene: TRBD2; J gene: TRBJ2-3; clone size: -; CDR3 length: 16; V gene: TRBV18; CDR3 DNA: TGTGCCAGCTCACCTCCTAGCGGGGGGGCCCCAGATACGCAGTATTTT; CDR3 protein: CASSPPSGGAPDTQYF
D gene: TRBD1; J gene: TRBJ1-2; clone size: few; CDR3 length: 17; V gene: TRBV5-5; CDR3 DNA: TGTGCCAGCAGTCCTACAGGGGGCCTAATCCTTAACTATGGCTACACCTTC; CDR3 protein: CASSPTGGLILNYGYTF
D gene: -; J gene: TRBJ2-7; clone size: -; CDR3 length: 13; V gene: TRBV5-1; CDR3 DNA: TGCGCCAGCAGCTTTAACAGGGCTTCCGAGCAGTACTTC; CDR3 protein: CASSFNRASEQYF
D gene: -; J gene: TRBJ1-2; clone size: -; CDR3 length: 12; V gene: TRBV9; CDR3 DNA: TGTGCCAGCAGCGTAGATGGGGCTGGCTACACCTTC; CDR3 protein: CASSVDGAGYTF
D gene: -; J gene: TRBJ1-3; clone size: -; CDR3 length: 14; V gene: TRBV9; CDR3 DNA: TGTGCCAGCAGCGCAGGACAGCCTGGAAACACCATATATTTT; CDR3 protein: CASSAGQPGNTIYF
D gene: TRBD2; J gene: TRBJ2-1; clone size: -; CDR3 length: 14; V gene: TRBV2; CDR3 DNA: TGTGCCAGCAGATCGGGGGGGCCTTTTAATGAGCAGTTCTTC; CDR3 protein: CASRSGGPFNEQFF
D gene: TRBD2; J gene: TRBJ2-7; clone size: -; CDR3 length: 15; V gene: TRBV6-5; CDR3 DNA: TGTGCCAGCAGTAGCAAGCGGGGGGGTTTCTACGAGCAGTACTTC; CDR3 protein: CASSSKRGGFYEQYF
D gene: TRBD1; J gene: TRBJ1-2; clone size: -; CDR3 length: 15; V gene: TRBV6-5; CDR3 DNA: TGTGCCAGCAGTAAACAACCCGGGACAGGGACTGGCTACACCTTC; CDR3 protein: CASSKQPGTGTGYTF
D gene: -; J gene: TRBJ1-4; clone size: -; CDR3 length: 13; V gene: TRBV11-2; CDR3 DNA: TGTGCCAGCAGCTTAGTAGTTCATGAAAAACTGTTTTTT; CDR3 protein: CASSLVVHEKLFF
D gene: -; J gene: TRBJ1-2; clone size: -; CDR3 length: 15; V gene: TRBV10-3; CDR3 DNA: TGTGCCATCAGTGAGTCCCAACAGGGCCCCTATGGCTACACCTTC; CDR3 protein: CAISESQQGPYGYTF
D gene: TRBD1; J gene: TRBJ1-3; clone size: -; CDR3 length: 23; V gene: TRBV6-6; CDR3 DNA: TGTGCCAGCAGTCCAGGACAGGGGGTACCGTTCGGGAAATCGAAAACCTCTGGAAACACCATATATTTT; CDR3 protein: CASSPGQGVPFGKSKTSGNTIYF
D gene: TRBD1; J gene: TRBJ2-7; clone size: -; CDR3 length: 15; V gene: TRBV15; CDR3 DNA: TGTGCCACCTCCCCAGACAGGACAGGTTTCCGCGAGCAGTACTTC; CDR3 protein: CATSPDRTGFREQYF
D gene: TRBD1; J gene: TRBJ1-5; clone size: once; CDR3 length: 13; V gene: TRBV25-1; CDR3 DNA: TGTGCCAGCAGCCTGACAGGGAATCAGCCCCAGCATTTT; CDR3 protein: CASSLTGNQPQHF
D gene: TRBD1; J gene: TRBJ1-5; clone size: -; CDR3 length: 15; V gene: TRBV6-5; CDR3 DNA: TGTGCCAGCAGTTCCGGGACAGGGCGGGGTCAGCCCCAGCATTTT; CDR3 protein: CASSSGTGRGQPQHF
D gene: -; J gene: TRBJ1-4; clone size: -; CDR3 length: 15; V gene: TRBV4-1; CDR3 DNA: TGCGCCAGCAGCCAAGTTATGCAGGGGCGGGAAAAACTGTTTTTT; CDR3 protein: CASSQVMQGREKLFF
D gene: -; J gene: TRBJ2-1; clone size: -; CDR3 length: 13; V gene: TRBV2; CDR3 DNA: TGTGCCAGCAGTGAATGGGGCCACAATGAGCAGTTCTTC; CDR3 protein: CASSEWGHNEQFF
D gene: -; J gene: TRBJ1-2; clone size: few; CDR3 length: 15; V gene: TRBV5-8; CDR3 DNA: TGTGCCAGCAGCTTGTTGCTGGTAGCTACCTATGGCTACACCTTC; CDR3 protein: CASSLLLVATYGYTF
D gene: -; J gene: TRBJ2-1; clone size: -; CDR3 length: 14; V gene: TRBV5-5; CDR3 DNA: TGTGCCAGCAGCGTCTTTATCTCCTACAATGAGCAGTTCTTC; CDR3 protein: CASSVFISYNEQFF
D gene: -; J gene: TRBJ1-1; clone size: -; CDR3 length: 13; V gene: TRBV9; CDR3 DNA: TGTGCCAGCAGCGTAGACTTGAACACTGAAGCTTTCTTT; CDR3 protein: CASSVDLNTEAFF
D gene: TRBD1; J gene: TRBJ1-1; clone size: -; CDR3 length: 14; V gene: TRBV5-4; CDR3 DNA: TGTGCCAGCAGCTTGGAACAGGGGGCCACTGAAGCTTTCTTT; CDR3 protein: CASSLEQGATEAFF
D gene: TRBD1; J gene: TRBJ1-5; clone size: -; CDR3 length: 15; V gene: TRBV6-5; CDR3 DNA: TGTGCCAGCAGCAATACAGGGGATAGCAATCAGCCCCAGCATTTT; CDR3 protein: CASSNTGDSNQPQHF
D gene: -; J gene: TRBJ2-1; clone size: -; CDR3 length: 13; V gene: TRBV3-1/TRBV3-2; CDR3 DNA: TGTGCCAGCAGCCAAGAGCAGGGCGATGAGCAGTTCTTC; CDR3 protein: CASSQEQGDEQFF
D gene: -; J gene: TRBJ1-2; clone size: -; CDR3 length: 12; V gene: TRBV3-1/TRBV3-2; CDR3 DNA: TGTGCCAGCAGCCAAGATCTCGGTGGCTACACCTTC; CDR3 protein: CASSQDLGGYTF
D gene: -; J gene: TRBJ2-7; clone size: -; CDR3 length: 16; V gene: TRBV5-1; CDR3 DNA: TGCGCCAGCAGCTTGGAGTCCGGACAGAGCTCCTACGAGCAGTACTTC; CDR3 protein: CASSLESGQSSYEQYF
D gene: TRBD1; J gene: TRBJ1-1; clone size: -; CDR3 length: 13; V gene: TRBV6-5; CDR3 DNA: TGTGCCAGCGGACTGGGACAGCCCTCTGAAGCTTTCTTT; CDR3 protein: CASGLGQPSEAFF
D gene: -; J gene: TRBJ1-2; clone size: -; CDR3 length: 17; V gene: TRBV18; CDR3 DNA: TGTGCCAGCTCACCACCGGGGCAGCCGCAGGTACGCTATGGCTACACCTTC; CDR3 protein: CASSPPGQPQVRYGYTF
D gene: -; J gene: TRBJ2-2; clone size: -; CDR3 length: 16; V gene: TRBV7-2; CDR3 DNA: TGTGCCAGCAGCACCTTTGCGGGGTCGTTTACCGGGGAGCTGTTTTTT; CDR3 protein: CASSTFAGSFTGELFF
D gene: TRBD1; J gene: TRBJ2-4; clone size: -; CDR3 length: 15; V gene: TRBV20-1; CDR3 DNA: TGCAGTGCTAGTTTTGTAGGAACAGGGGGGAACATTCAGTACTTC; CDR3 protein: CSASFVGTGGNIQYF
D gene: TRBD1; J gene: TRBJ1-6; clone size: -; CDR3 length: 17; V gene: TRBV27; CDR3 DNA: TGTGCCAGCAGTTTATACGGACAGGGGGCAGTTAATTCACCCCTCCACTTT; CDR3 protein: CASSLYGQGAVNSPLHF
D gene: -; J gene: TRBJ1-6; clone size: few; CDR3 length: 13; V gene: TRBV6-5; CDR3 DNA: TGTGCCAGCAGCCTCGAGAATAATTCACCCCTCCACTTT; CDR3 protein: CASSLENNSPLHF
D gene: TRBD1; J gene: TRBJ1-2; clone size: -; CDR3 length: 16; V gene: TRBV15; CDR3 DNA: TGTGCCACCAGCAGAGACTTTACCGGGACAGCCTATGGCTACACCTTC; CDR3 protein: CATSRDFTGTAYGYTF
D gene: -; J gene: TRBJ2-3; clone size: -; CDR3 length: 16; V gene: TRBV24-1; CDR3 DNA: TGTGCCACCAGTGATTTTTCGGAGCTGGGCACAGATACGCAGTATTTT; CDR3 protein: CATSDFSELGTDTQYF
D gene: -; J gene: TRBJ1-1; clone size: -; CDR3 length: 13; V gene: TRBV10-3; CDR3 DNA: TGTGCCACGCGGCAGGACTGGGAGACTGAAGCTTTCTTT; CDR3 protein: CATRQDWETEAFF